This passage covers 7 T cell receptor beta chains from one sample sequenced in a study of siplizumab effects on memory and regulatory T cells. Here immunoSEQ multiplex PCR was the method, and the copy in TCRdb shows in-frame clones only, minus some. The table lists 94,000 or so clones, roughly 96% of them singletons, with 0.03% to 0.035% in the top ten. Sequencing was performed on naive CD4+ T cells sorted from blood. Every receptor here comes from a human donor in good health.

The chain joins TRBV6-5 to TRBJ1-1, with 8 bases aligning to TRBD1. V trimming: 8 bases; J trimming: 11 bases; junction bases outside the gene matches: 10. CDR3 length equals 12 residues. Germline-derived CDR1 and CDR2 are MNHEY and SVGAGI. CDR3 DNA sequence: TGTGCCAGCTGGGGACAGGACGGCCGGGCTTTCTTT. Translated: CASWGQDGRAFF.

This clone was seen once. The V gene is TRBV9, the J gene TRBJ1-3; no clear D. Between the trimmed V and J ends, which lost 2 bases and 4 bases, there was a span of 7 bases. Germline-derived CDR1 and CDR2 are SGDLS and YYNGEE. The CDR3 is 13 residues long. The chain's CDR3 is CASSVPGGNTIYF. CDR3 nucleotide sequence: TGTGCCAGCAGCGTCCCGGGGGGAAACACCATATATTTT.

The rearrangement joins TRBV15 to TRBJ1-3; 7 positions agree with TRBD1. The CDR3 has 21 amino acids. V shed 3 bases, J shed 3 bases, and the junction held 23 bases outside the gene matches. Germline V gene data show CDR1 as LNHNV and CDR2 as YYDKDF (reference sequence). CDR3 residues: CATSSVLLKGRQGFGGNTIYF. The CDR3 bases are TGTGCCACCAGCAGCGTACTCCTAAAGGGCCGACAGGGATTTGGTGGAAACACCATATATTTT. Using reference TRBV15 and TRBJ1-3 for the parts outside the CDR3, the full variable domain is DAMVIQNPRYQVTQFGKPVTLSCSQTLNHNVMYWYQQKSSQAPKLLFHYYDKDFNNEADTPDNFQSRRPNTSFCFLDIRSPGLGDTAMYLCATSSVLLKGRQGFGGNTIYFGEGSWLTVV.

Written as DNA, the CDR3 is TGTGCCAGTAGTCTCTTTACAGGGTTTGACTATGGCTACACCTTC. Translation: CASSLFTGFDYGYTF. This chain uses TRBV19 with TRBJ1-2; tentatively, D is TRBD1 (6 bases). The CDR3 extends over 15 amino acids. Trimming left V 5 bases short and J 3 bases short, with 16 bases between. CDR1 and CDR2 (germline): LNHDA, SQIVND (reference sequence).

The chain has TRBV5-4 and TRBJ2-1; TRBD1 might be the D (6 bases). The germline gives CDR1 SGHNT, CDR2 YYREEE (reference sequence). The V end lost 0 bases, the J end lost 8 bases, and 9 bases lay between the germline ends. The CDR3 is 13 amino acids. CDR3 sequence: CASSLARTDEQFF. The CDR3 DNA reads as TGTGCCAGCAGCTTGGCCCGGACAGATGAGCAGTTCTTC.

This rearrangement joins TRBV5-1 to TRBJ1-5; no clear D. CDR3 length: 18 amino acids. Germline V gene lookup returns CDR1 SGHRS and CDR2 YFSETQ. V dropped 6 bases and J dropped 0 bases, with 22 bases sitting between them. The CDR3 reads CASTHLPLFPGSNQPQHF. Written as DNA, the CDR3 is TGCGCCAGCACCCACTTGCCCCTTTTTCCAGGTAGCAATCAGCCCCAGCATTTT.

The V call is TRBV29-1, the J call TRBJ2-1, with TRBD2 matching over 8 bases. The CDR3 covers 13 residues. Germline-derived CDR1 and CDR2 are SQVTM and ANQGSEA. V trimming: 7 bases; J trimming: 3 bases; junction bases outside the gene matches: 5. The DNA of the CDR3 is TGCAGCGCGGGGGGGCGGAACTACAATGAGCAGTTCTTC. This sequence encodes CSAGGRNYNEQFF.